Shown below are 9 T cell receptor beta chains from a single sample sequenced in a study of T-cell memory formation after mild COVID-19 (dated by TCRdb to about 2021). The receptor library was made with 5' RACE. This sample was sequenced with an Illumina NovaSeq 6000. Clones were called with MiXCR by TCRdb after fastp trimmed the public reads at Q25, and only in-frame beta chains were retained. One record per CDR3 amino acid sequence lists the most common genes and DNA. Across this sample there are a few hundred thousand distinct CDR3 sequences, with 14% seen only once. The biggest ten clones account for roughly 23% of the sample. The sequenced sample consisted of PBMCs or a T cell subset sorted from them (not recorded which). The receptors shown here come from a young man who had mild COVID-19 (a few samples of this study predate the infection). The sample titles of this study are shuffled in the database, so cell type and time point are left out; the donor was told from shared clones.

The chain's CDR3 is CASTETVTSTDTQYF. CDR3 coding DNA: TGTGCCAGCACCGAGACAGTTACTAGCACAGATACGCAGTATTTT. The chain uses TRBV28 and TRBJ2-3, with D possibly matching TRBD1 (5 bases). The V gene lost 7 bases and the J gene lost 0 bases, with 14 bases spanning the gap. This CDR3 is 15 amino acids long. From germline, CDR1 is MDHEN and CDR2 SYDVKM.

The chain combines TRBV6-1 with TRBJ1-5, with D possibly being TRBD1 (6 bases). The CDR3 consists of 14 residues. Trimming removed 4 bases from V and 4 bases from J, with 11 bases in between. Germline-derived CDR1 and CDR2 are MNHNS and SASEGT. The CDR3 loop is CASSVGGRNQPQHF. For the CDR3, the DNA is TGTGCCAGCAGTGTCGGGGGGCGGAATCAGCCCCAGCATTTT.

In this sample, this clonotype turned up a few times. The chain has TRBV10-3 and TRBJ2-7; TRBD1 aligns across 8 bases. From germline, CDR1 is ENHRY and CDR2 SYGVKD. V lost 9 bases, J lost 0 bases, and 4 bases stayed unmatched. The CDR3 sequence is 13 residues long. The DNA for the CDR3 is TGTGCCATTGAAGGACAGGGCTCCTACGAGCAGTACTTC. As protein: CAIEGQGSYEQYF.

The table lists this clonotype with a few counts. The chain employs TRBV12-3 or TRBV12-4 and TRBJ2-1; D unresolved. The CDR3 is made up of 15 amino acids. V was trimmed by 5 bases and J by 5 bases, leaving 16 bases between them. CDR3 sequence (DNA): TGTGCCAGCAGTCCTAGGTTAGGTCCCCACAATGAGCAGTTCTTC. This gives the protein CASSPRLGPHNEQFF.

The chain is built from TRBV7-3 and TRBJ2-5, with TRBD1 matching 11 bases. The V gene's germline CDR1 is SGHTA and CDR2 FQGTGA. This CDR3 has 15 residues. Trimming removed 3 bases from V and 4 bases from J; junction bases left unmatched: 4. The CDR3 DNA sequence: TGTGCCAGCAGCTTGGGACAGGGGGGCGGAGAGACCCAGTACTTC. Protein product: CASSLGQGGGETQYF.

This clonotype was found many times. The rearrangement joins TRBV19 to TRBJ2-4; TRBD1 is a possible D gene (6 bases). V was trimmed by 8 bases and J by 7 bases, leaving 18 bases between them. CDR1 LNHDA and CDR2 SQIVND come from the germline V gene (reference sequence). The CDR3 is 14 residues long. CDR3 protein: CASGEQGFKNIQYF. The CDR3 DNA sequence: TGTGCCAGTGGAGAACAGGGCTTTAAGAACATTCAGTACTTC.

The DNA for the CDR3 is TGTGCCAGCAGTTCCCCTACCGGGACAGGGGCCTACGAGCAGTACTTC. This gives the protein CASSSPTGTGAYEQYF. The rearrangement joins TRBV6-2 or TRBV6-3 to TRBJ2-7; TRBD1 agrees at 10 bases. The V and J ends lost 4 bases and 2 bases, in that order; junction bases with no gene match: 8. Germline V gene lookup returns CDR1 MNHEY and CDR2 SVGEGT. The length of the CDR3 is 16 residues.

This clonotype has a count of ten or more. The chain recombines TRBV7-2 with TRBJ2-2; D is perhaps TRBD1 or TRBD2 (6 bases each). The CDR3 is 15 residues long. The V and J ends lost 5 bases and 8 bases respectively, with 18 bases between them. Germline V CDR1 and CDR2: SGHTA, FQGNSA. The CDR3 loop reads CASSLDWGAKGELFF. Here the CDR3 DNA reads TGTGCCAGCAGCCTCGACTGGGGGGCTAAAGGGGAGCTGTTTTTT. Combining the CDR3 with reference TRBV7-2 and TRBJ2-2 gives the whole variable domain GAGVSQSPSNKVTEKGKDVELRCDPISGHTALYWYRQSLGQGLEFLIYFQGNSAPDKSGLPSDRFSAERTGGSVSTLTIQRTQQEDSAVYLCASSLDWGAKGELFFGEGSRLTVL.

This chain uses TRBV5-1 with TRBJ1-3; D gene ambiguous. Between the trimmed V and J ends, which lost 4 bases and 0 bases, there was a span of 8 bases. The CDR3 runs to 14 residues. Germline CDR1 and CDR2: SGHRS and YFSETQ. The CDR3 protein is CASSPGSSGNTIYF. The CDR3, as DNA: TGCGCCAGCAGCCCGGGGAGCTCTGGAAACACCATATATTTT.